This TCR beta chain was sequenced in a study of neurological immune-mediated disorders (dated by TCRdb to the late 2010s). Regarding the study in general: Using UMI-based sequencing, the study compared peripheral blood TCR-beta repertoires from patients with HTLV-I-associated myelopathy (HAM/TSP), patients with multiple sclerosis, and healthy controls. Alongside PBMC samples, the set of some 98 TCR-beta libraries contained longitudinal samples, technical triplicates, and paired CD4+ and CD8+ T-cell subsets that had been sorted. The cohort comprised roughly 69 subjects: 15 or so HAM/TSP patients, around 35 multiple sclerosis patients and 20 or so healthy controls.

Findings and caveats that apply to the study as a whole: No identical CDR3 amino acid sequences were found to be shared among expanded clones across subjects, suggesting that TCR-beta repertoires were private in all groups. The highest TCR clonal expansion was observed in HAM/TSP patients, whereas the lowest was observed in MS patients, even when compared with healthy controls.

This clonotype was detected many times. Which antigen it targets is not known. Base qualities are not provided; no much larger clone lies one nucleotide away. Blood bank volunteers in Maryland, USA served as the healthy controls. TCR libraries for sorted subsets were made from roughly 950,000 sorted CD4+ or CD8+ T cells. PBMCs were separated from peripheral blood using Ficoll-Hypaque density gradient centrifugation and then cryopreserved in liquid nitrogen. The study also sequenced paired sorted CD4+ and CD8+ subsets from healthy controls, HAM/TSP patients and MS patients. The CDR3 measures 15 amino acids from cysteine to phenylalanine. The sequence is cut down to CDR3 DNA, 45 bases in frame from base 1. CDR1 is given as SGHRS and CDR2 as YFSETQ, both from the germline V gene. V is cut by 2 bases and J by 6 bases, and the space between the germline ends is 14 bases. cDNA was synthesized by template-switch 5'RACE using a primer with a 10-nucleotide random unique molecular identifier that tagged each TCR transcript. Over 180 million TCR-beta sequences, covering 15-18 subjects, were produced in each sequencing run. The RNeasy kit was used to extract total RNA. The KAPA Real-time Library Amplification kit was used to amplify TCR-beta VDJ regions with primers targeting the TCR constant region and the 5'RACE anchor. A first PCR added sample indexes and Illumina adaptors, after which a second PCR increased the library yield. After purification with Ampure beads, the TCR product of roughly 650 bp was size-selected on a 2% E-gel SizeSelection system. Before pooling, libraries had their quality checked on a Bioanalyzer, their concentration measured with Qubit, and their quantity determined with the Kapa Library Quantification kit. Paired-end 2 x 150 bp sequencing of the libraries was performed on an Illumina HiSeq 2500. To increase sequence diversity, about 24-32% phiX was spiked into each library pool. As for the original processing: Quality-filtered reads were processed with the UMI-based MiGEC pipeline, which removed over 75% of raw TCR sequences during error correction. IMGT germline references were used for aligning VDJ genes, and each clonotype was defined as a unique CDR3 amino acid sequence together with its V-J genes. VDJtools evaluated clonal expansion, Shannon diversity and CDR3 relatedness (CalcPairwiseDistances, ClusterSamples); CLCbio workbench built phylogenetic trees. Using coefficient-of-variation modelling across technical triplicates, the study counted a clone as expanded if it had at least 8 unique UMIs. TCRdb applied fastp at Q25 and MiXCR to the public reads, then kept only in-frame beta chains. Each CDR3 protein appears once, grouped with its most common genes and DNA. The V and J calls and clone size come from TCRdb's table, not from the authors' own analysis. Present in this sample are 20,000 to 25,000 distinct CDR3 sequences, 6.2% of which were seen just once. Roughly 40% of the sample lies in the top ten.

Sequenced input: CD8+ T cells from blood. The clonotype comes from a man younger than 30 in good health. The V and J genes are TRBV5-1 and TRBJ2-2; the D segment could be TRBD1, given 6 matching bases. In nucleotides, the sequence is TGCGCCAGCAGCTTTTGGCAGGGGTCGGCCGGGGAGCTGTTTTTT. It translates to CASSFWQGSAGELFF. Beyond the CDR3, the reference TRBV5-1 and TRBJ2-2 genes provide the residues; the full variable domain reads: KAGVTQTPRYLIKTRGQQVTLSCSPISGHRSVSWYQQTPGQGLQFLFEYFSETQRNKGNFPGRFSGRQFSNSRSEMNVSTLELGDSALYLCASSFWQGSAGELFFGEGSRLTVL.